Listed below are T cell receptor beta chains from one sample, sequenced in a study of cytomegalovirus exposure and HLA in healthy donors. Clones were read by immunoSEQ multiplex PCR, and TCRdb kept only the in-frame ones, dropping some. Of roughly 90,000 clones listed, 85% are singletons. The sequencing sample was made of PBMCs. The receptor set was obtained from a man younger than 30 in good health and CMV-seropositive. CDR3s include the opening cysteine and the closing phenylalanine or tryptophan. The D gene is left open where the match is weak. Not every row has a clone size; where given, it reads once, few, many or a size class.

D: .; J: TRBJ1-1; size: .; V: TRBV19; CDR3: CASSIGRTEYTEAFF; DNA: TGTGCCAGTAGTATAGGGAGGACAGAATACACTGAAGCTTTCTTT
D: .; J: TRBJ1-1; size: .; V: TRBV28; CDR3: CASSLSAGYWNTEAFF; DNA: TGTGCCAGCAGTTTGTCCGCAGGCTACTGGAACACTGAAGCTTTCTTT
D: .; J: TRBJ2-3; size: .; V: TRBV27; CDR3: CASSPTRSTRASTDTQYF; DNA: TGTGCCAGCAGCCCCACGCGATCGACTAGGGCTAGCACAGATACGCAGTATTTT
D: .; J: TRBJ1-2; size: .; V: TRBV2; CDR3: CASSEALPGGNYGYTF; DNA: TGTGCCAGCAGTGAAGCGCTACCAGGAGGGAACTATGGCTACACCTTC
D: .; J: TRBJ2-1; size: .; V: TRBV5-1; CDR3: CASSFGSSEVQFF; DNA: TGCGCCAGCAGCTTCGGGTCCTCCGAGGTGCAGTTCTTC
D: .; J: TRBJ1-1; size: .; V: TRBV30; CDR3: CAWSQVEDTEAFF; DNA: TGTGCCTGGAGCCAGGTGGAGGACACTGAAGCTTTCTTT
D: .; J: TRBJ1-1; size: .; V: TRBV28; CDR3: CASSAQTAKNTEAFF; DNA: TGTGCCAGCAGTGCCCAGACAGCTAAGAACACTGAAGCTTTCTTT
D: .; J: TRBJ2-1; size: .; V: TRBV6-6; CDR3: CASSYLETRAYEQFF; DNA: TGTGCCAGCAGTTACCTTGAGACTAGAGCCTATGAGCAGTTCTTC
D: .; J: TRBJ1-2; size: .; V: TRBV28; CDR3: CASSFRLRGSNYGYTF; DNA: TGTGCCAGCAGTTTTCGGCTCCGGGGGTCCAACTATGGCTACACCTTC
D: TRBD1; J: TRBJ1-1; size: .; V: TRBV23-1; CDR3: CASSHPDRGTEAFF; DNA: TGCGCCAGCAGTCACCCCGACAGGGGCACTGAAGCTTTCTTT
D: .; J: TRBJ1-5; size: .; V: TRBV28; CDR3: CASSHSGYNQPQHF; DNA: TGTGCCAGCAGTCATTCAGGGTACAATCAGCCCCAGCATTTT
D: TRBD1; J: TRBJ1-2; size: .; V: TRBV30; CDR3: CAWSGTGGYGYTF; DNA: TGTGCCTGGAGCGGAACAGGGGGGTATGGCTACACCTTC
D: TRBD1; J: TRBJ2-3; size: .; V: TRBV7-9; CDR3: CASSLGRTGFGDTQYF; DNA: TGTGCCAGCAGCTTAGGACGGACAGGGTTTGGAGATACGCAGTATTTT
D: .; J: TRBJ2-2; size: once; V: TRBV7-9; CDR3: CASSHWATDALVGELFF; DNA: TGTGCCAGCAGCCACTGGGCGACAGACGCCTTGGTCGGGGAGCTGTTTTTT
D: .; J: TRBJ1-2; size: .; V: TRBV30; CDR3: CAWKTGLAMGGYTF; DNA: TGTGCCTGGAAAACAGGCCTGGCTATGGGTGGCTACACCTTC
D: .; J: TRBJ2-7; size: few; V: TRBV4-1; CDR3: CASSFQGSYEQYF; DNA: TGCGCCAGCAGCTTCCAGGGTTCCTACGAGCAGTACTTC
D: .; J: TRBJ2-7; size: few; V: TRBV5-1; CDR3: CASSPADLSGYEQYF; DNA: TGCGCCAGCAGCCCTGCGGACCTAAGCGGCTACGAGCAGTACTTC
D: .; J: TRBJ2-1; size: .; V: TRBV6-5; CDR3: CASSYSSAAERQFF; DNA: TGTGCCAGCAGTTACTCGAGTGCCGCGGAGAGGCAGTTCTTC
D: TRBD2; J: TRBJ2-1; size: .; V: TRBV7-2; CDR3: CASSAPGTSVSEQFF; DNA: TGTGCCAGCAGCGCCCCCGGGACTAGCGTCTCTGAGCAGTTCTTC
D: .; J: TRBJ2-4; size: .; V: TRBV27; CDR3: CASSLYPGPVDIQYF; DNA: TGTGCCAGCAGTTTATATCCGGGTCCAGTGGACATTCAGTACTTC
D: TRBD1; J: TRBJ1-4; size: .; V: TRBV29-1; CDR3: CSVETSRGPGEKLFF; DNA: TGCAGCGTTGAGACGAGCAGGGGGCCAGGGGAAAAACTGTTTTTT
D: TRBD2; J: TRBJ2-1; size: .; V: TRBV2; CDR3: CASSGASGSDEQFF; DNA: TGTGCCAGCAGTGGGGCTAGCGGGAGTGATGAGCAGTTCTTC
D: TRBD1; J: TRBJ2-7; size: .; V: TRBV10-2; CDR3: CASSRQGSYEQYF; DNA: TGCGCCAGCAGCAGACAGGGATCCTACGAGCAGTACTTC